A selection of T cell receptor beta chains follows, all from one sample in a study of blood T cell repertoires in COVID-19. The data were produced by immunoSEQ multiplex PCR, yet TCRdb's version contains in-frame clones alone and is incomplete. The sample consists of 25,000 to 30,000 clones, 88% of them appearing once. The sample taken for sequencing was peripheral blood. The receptors stem from a human donor in a cohort sampled during active COVID-19. CDR3s include the opening cysteine and the closing phenylalanine or tryptophan. The D gene is left open where the match is weak. A clone size is listed for some rows: how often the clone was seen (once, few, many), or a class if it is expanded.

>TRBD1|16|TRBJ2-7|TRBV6-5|-
CASSYYTPGQGYEQYF
TGTGCCAGCAGTTACTATACCCCGGGACAGGGATACGAGCAGTACTTC
>TRBD1|15|TRBJ1-5|TRBV2|-
CASSDRVWSNQPQHF
TGTGCCAGCAGCGACAGGGTTTGGAGCAATCAGCCCCAGCATTTT
>TRBD1|16|TRBJ2-1|TRBV4-3|-
CASSQDLSRGYNEQFF
TGCGCCAGCAGCCAAGATCTTTCCAGGGGGTACAATGAGCAGTTCTTC
>TRBD2|15|TRBJ2-5|TRBV4-2|-
CASSPLAGGRETQYF
TGTGCCAGCAGCCCTTTAGCGGGGGGGCGTGAGACCCAGTACTTC
>-|15|TRBJ2-7|TRBV28|once
CASSARNGSSYEQYF
TGTGCCAGCAGCGCGCGGAACGGTTCCTCCTACGAGCAGTACTTC
>-|13|TRBJ2-1|TRBV19|few
CATLGQIYNEQFF
TGTGCCACCTTAGGACAGATCTACAATGAGCAGTTCTTC
>-|15|TRBJ2-7|TRBV18|-
CASGVGEKQGSEQYF
TGTGCCAGCGGGGTCGGCGAGAAACAGGGCTCCGAGCAGTACTTC
>TRBD1|14|TRBJ1-2|TRBV19|-
CASNSGQGANGYTF
TGTGCCAGTAACTCCGGACAGGGGGCAAATGGCTACACCTTC
>TRBD1|15|TRBJ1-2|TRBV6-5|few
CASRGGTGVHYGYTF
TGTGCCAGCCGAGGTGGTACAGGGGTGCACTATGGCTACACCTTC
>-|16|TRBJ2-1|TRBV18|few
CASSLAQISEYNEQFF
TGTGCCAGCTCCCTAGCCCAGATCAGCGAGTACAATGAGCAGTTCTTC
>TRBD2|18|TRBJ2-5|TRBV25-1|-
CASSEFELAGGQQETQYF
TGTGCCAGCAGTGAATTCGAGCTAGCGGGGGGGCAGCAAGAGACCCAGTACTTC
>-|15|TRBJ2-5|TRBV9|-
CASSVVGRGGETQYF
TGTGCCAGCAGCGTAGTTGGCAGGGGCGGGGAGACCCAGTACTTC
>-|16|TRBJ1-5|TRBV4-1|-
CASSQDGGGINQPQHF
TGCGCCAGCAGCCAAGATGGGGGGGGGATTAATCAGCCCCAGCATTTT
>TRBD1|18|TRBJ2-7|TRBV28|-
CASSSPSTGTGPSYEQYF
TGTGCCAGCAGTTCTCCATCGACCGGGACAGGGCCCTCCTACGAGCAGTACTTC
>-|16|TRBJ1-1|TRBV18|-
CASSPATTDSNTEAFF
TGTGCCAGCTCACCGGCCACCACAGATTCGAACACTGAAGCTTTCTTT
>TRBD1|15|TRBJ1-2|TRBV5-8|-
CASSPGTGINYGYTF
TGTGCCAGCAGCCCCGGGACAGGAATTAACTATGGCTACACCTTC
>TRBD1|13|TRBJ2-5|TRBV10-3|-
CAIGDRGKETQYF
TGTGCCATCGGCGACAGGGGTAAAGAGACCCAGTACTTC
>TRBD1|17|TRBJ2-3|TRBV7-8|-
CASILAISGGDGDTQYF
TGTGCCAGCATTCTTGCTATATCAGGGGGAGATGGGGATACGCAGTATTTT
>-|17|TRBJ1-2|TRBV10-1|-
CASSEYKGPARGYGYTF
TGCGCCAGCAGTGAGTATAAAGGGCCGGCGCGGGGCTATGGCTACACCTTC
>TRBD1|15|TRBJ1-5|TRBV4-1|-
CASSQGTGLNQPQHF
TGCGCCAGCAGCCAAGGGACAGGGCTAAATCAGCCCCAGCATTTT
>-|12|TRBJ2-6|TRBV29-1|-
CSVRGGANVLTF
TGCAGCGTTCGGGGTGGGGCCAACGTCCTGACTTTC